The next 24 T cell receptor beta chains were all read from a single sample in a study of T-cell reconstitution after alpha-beta-depleted transplantation in children. Unique molecular identifiers were incorporated during preparation of the TCRbeta library. TCRdb re-derived calls from the PCR reads in MiXCR, one entry per CDR3 protein. The sample contains 700,000 to 950,000 distinct CDR3 sequences, less than 20% of which appear only once. This specimen consisted of PBMCs, mostly from graft donor cells, obtained 360 days after TCRalphabeta/CD19-depleted stem cell transplant. The receptors stem from a male patient between 10 and 17 years old who had a stem cell transplant for acute lymphoblastic leukemia, so the T cells may come from the graft donor.

A few counts support this clonotype. The chain recombines TRBV5-1 with TRBJ2-2, with TRBD2 identical over 12 bases. Germline V gives CDR1 SGHRS, CDR2 YFSETQ. The CDR3 is made up of 18 amino acids. V was clipped by 1 base and J by 4 bases; unmatched bases: 8. In nucleotides, the CDR3 is TGCGCCAGCAGCTTGTGGCCCAGACTAGCGGGGGTCACCGGGGAGCTGTTTTTT. Its protein product is CASSLWPRLAGVTGELFF.

The rearrangement links TRBV7-9 to TRBJ2-7, with 8 bases aligning to TRBD1. Germline CDR1 reads SEHNR; CDR2 reads FQNEAQ (reference sequence). The CDR3 contains 13 residues. V was clipped by 7 bases and J by 5 bases; unmatched bases: 7. CDR3 residues: CASMLRQGHEQYF. The CDR3 DNA sequence: TGTGCCAGCATGCTAAGACAGGGGCACGAGCAGTACTTC.

CDR3 region: CASSLGGKGAKNIQYF. In nucleotides, the CDR3 is TGTGCCAGCAGCTTGGGGGGGAAGGGAGCCAAAAACATTCAGTACTTC. The rearrangement joins TRBV7-6 to TRBJ2-4, with 7 bases aligning to TRBD2. Germline CDR1 and CDR2: SGHVS and FNYEAQ. This CDR3 has 16 amino acids. V lost 3 bases and J lost 0; bases outside the gene matches: 5.

The J gene is TRBJ2-7, the V gene TRBV12-3 or TRBV12-4; D might be TRBD1 (5 bases). Trimming stripped 7 bases from V and 0 bases from J, with 10 bases between. The CDR3 is made up of 13 amino acids. DNA for the CDR3: TGTGCCAGCACAAAACAGGCCTCCTACGAGCAGTACTTC. Amino acids: CASTKQASYEQYF.

The V and J genes are TRBV4-1 and TRBJ1-1; the D gene is possibly TRBD1 (6 bases). CDR3 size: 15 residues. Germline CDR1 is MGHRA and CDR2 is YSYEKL. V was cut by 2 bases and J by 1 base, with 11 bases left in between. CDR3 protein: CASSQPTGQNTEAFF. The CDR3 DNA reads as TGCGCCAGCAGCCAACCTACAGGGCAGAACACTGAAGCTTTCTTT.

The V gene is TRBV2, the J gene TRBJ2-4, with D perhaps matching TRBD1 (5 bases). CDR1 SNHLY and CDR2 FYNNEI come from the germline V gene. Trimming took 7 bases from V and 0 from J, leaving 25 bases between them. The CDR3 has 19 residues. CDR3 sequence reads: CASNHYRSSFPLAKNIQYF. CDR3 nucleotides: TGTGCCAGCAACCACTACAGGTCCTCATTCCCACTAGCCAAAAACATTCAGTACTTC.

This clonotype came up a few times. This chain joins TRBV12-3 or TRBV12-4 and TRBJ2-5; D remains unclear. This CDR3 is 11 amino acids long. Trimming removed 5 bases at V and 5 bases at J, with 6 bases between. CDR3 loop: CASSNLETQYF. Written as DNA, the CDR3 is TGTGCCAGCAGTAATCTGGAGACCCAGTACTTC.

The table lists this clonotype with many counts. V and J are TRBV12-3 or TRBV12-4 and TRBJ1-6; possible D gene TRBD1, 5 bases. The CDR3 covers 14 residues. The V gene lost 6 bases and the J gene lost 9 bases, with 15 bases spanning the gap. The CDR3 coding sequence is TGTGCCAGCAGCCGGTGGCAGGGACTTTCACCCCTCCACTTT. Translated: CASSRWQGLSPLHF.

This clonotype was seen only once. J is TRBJ2-4 and V is TRBV11-1; TRBD2 matches 7 bases. CDR1 and CDR2 from the germline V gene are SGHAT and FQDESV (reference sequence). Trimming removed 5 bases from V and 0 bases from J; junction bases left unmatched: 13. CDR3 length: 18 residues. The CDR3 protein is CASSQPGLIDLAKNIQYF. DNA for the CDR3: TGTGCCAGCAGCCAACCGGGACTAATCGATTTAGCCAAAAACATTCAGTACTTC.

This clonotype has just a few counts. The V and J genes are TRBV19 and TRBJ2-7; D might be TRBD2 (6 bases). V lost 4 bases to trimming and J lost 6 bases, with 13 bases between them. The germline V gene has CDR1 LNHDA and CDR2 SQIVND (reference sequence). The CDR3 loop spans 13 amino acids. CDR3 region: CASSTGTPAEQYF. CDR3 coding DNA: TGTGCCAGTAGTACCGGGACTCCCGCCGAGCAGTACTTC.

In its sample, this clonotype was seen a few times. The chain recombines TRBV7-4 with TRBJ2-2, with 10 positions matching TRBD2. V shed 0 bases and J 3 bases; nucleotides not matched to a gene: 10. From germline, CDR1 is SGHVT and CDR2 SQSDAQ. CDR3 length: 19 residues. CDR3 DNA sequence: TGTGCCAGCAGCTTAGCGCTAGCGGGAGTATCCTGGGACACCGGGGAGCTGTTTTTT. Its protein product is CASSLALAGVSWDTGELFF.

The chain is built from TRBV5-1 and TRBJ2-7; 9 bases fit TRBD1. The CDR3 runs to 14 residues. Trimming cost V 5 bases and J 3 bases; bases outside gene matches: 6. Germline V gene lookup returns CDR1 SGHRS and CDR2 YFSETQ. The CDR3 spells CASRAGTGNYEQYF. The CDR3 DNA is TGCGCCAGCAGAGCCGGGACAGGGAACTACGAGCAGTACTTC.

The rearrangement links TRBV7-6 to TRBJ2-5, with D possibly TRBD2 on 5 matching bases. Trimming shortened V by 1 base and J by 3 bases, and 12 bases separated the two germline ends. Germline-derived CDR1 and CDR2 are SGHVS and FNYEAQ. The CDR3 is made up of 15 amino acids. The DNA of the CDR3 is TGTGCCAGCAGCTTAGACGGAGGTGTGGAAGAGACCCAGTACTTC. Translation gives CASSLDGGVEETQYF.

Many counts were recorded for this clonotype. The V gene is TRBV27, the J gene TRBJ2-7; D possibly corresponds to TRBD2 (5 bases). Germline V CDR1 and CDR2: MNHEY, SMNVEV (reference sequence). This CDR3 comprises 14 residues. Trimming removed 7 bases from V and 4 bases from J, with 17 bases in between. CDR3: CASKELGENYEQYF. DNA for the CDR3: TGTGCCAGCAAAGAGCTCGGGGAAAATTACGAGCAGTACTTC.

V usage is TRBV20-1 and J usage is TRBJ2-3, with a weak D call TRBD1 (6 bases). CDR3 size: 11 residues. Germline V gene data show CDR1 as DFQATT and CDR2 as SNEGSKA (reference sequence). Trimming stripped 5 bases from V and 9 bases from J, with 12 bases between. The CDR3 DNA sequence: TGCAGTGCTCGAAACAGGGACACGCAGTATTTT. Translation gives CSARNRDTQYF.

This chain joins TRBV4-1 and TRBJ1-1; unclear D gene. The V and J ends lost 2 bases and 0 bases respectively, with 7 bases between them. The CDR3 covers 14 residues. CDR1 MGHRA and CDR2 YSYEKL come from the germline V gene. CDR3 amino acids: CASSQSGMNTEAFF. CDR3 nucleotides: TGCGCCAGCAGCCAATCGGGGATGAACACTGAAGCTTTCTTT.

The table lists this clonotype with a count of one. V usage is TRBV5-5 and J usage is TRBJ2-2; D tentatively fits TRBD1 or TRBD2 (5 bases each). The CDR3 covers 15 residues. CDR1 SGHKS and CDR2 YYEKEE come from the germline V gene (reference sequence). V lost 3 bases, J lost 1 base, and 10 bases lay in between. For the CDR3, the DNA is TGTGCCAGCAGCTGGGACCCCCTGAACACCGGGGAGCTGTTTTTT. This sequence encodes CASSWDPLNTGELFF.

This clonotype was observed a few times. V is TRBV7-6 and J is TRBJ1-3; 9 bases agree with TRBD1. This CDR3 contains 19 residues. V lost 4 bases to trimming and J lost 4 bases; unmatched junction nucleotides: 17. The germline V gene encodes CDR1 SGHVS and CDR2 FNYEAQ. CDR3 residues: CASSYAPPGTGIGGNTIYF. The CDR3 nucleotides read TGTGCCAGCAGCTACGCCCCACCGGGGACAGGGATAGGAGGAAACACCATATATTTT.

This clonotype showed up just a few times. J is TRBJ2-7 and V is TRBV27; D is unresolved. The CDR3 runs 14 residues. Germline CDR1 reads MNHEY; CDR2 reads SMNVEV (reference sequence). The germline V and J ends were trimmed by 3 bases and 2 bases, with 11 bases remaining between them. The CDR3 DNA is TGTGCCAGCAGTTTTCGCGGACCGCCCTACGAGCAGTACTTC. It codes for CASSFRGPPYEQYF.

In its sample, this clonotype was seen a few times. The chain recombines TRBV4-2 with TRBJ2-3; possible D gene TRBD2, 6 bases. Trimming removed 4 bases at V and 2 bases at J, with 22 bases between. This CDR3 has 18 residues. CDR1 and CDR2 from the germline V gene are LGHNA and YNFKEQ. The CDR3 region is CASSPTPRLGSYTDTQYF. CDR3 nucleotides: TGTGCCAGCAGCCCAACCCCCCGACTAGGGAGTTACACAGATACGCAGTATTTT.

In its sample, this clonotype was seen a few times. The chain employs TRBV20-1 and TRBJ2-2; D is unclear. Trimming shortened V by 2 bases and J by 0 bases, and 7 bases separated the two germline ends. The CDR3 extends over 14 amino acids. CDR1 DFQATT and CDR2 SNEGSKA come from the germline V gene (reference sequence). As DNA, the CDR3 is TGCAGTGCTAGAAACAGAGCGAACACCGGGGAGCTGTTTTTT. Its translation is CSARNRANTGELFF.

There are a few counts of this clonotype. V usage is TRBV14 and J usage is TRBJ2-1; the D gene is possibly TRBD1 (5 bases). V was pared by 2 bases and J by 0 bases, with 26 bases between. The CDR3 is made up of 21 amino acids. Germline V gene data show CDR1 as SGHDN and CDR2 as FVKESK. The CDR3, as DNA: TGTGCCAGCAGCCAACTACGAAGTCGGACATCCCTCACCTACTCCTACAATGAGCAGTTCTTC. Amino acid sequence: CASSQLRSRTSLTYSYNEQFF.

The sample holds a few counts of this clonotype. The CDR3 loop is CASSTYYRGDRNYGYTF. Written as DNA, the CDR3 is TGTGCCAGCAGCACTTACTACAGGGGGGACAGGAACTATGGCTACACCTTC. The chain recombines TRBV27 with TRBJ1-2, with TRBD1 matching over 8 bases. Per the germline V gene, CDR1 is MNHEY and CDR2 is SMNVEV (reference sequence). The trim removed 6 bases at V and 2 bases at J, leaving 14 bases unmatched. The CDR3 length is 17 residues.

This clonotype has just a few counts. The V call is TRBV7-8, the J call TRBJ2-2, with unresolved D. CDR3 length: 16 amino acids. Trimming removed 2 bases at V and 1 base at J, with 11 bases between. Germline-derived CDR1 and CDR2 are SGHVS and FQNEAQ. CDR3: CASSLSPYRNTGELFF. The CDR3 DNA reads TGTGCCAGCAGCTTATCCCCCTACAGGAACACCGGGGAGCTGTTTTTT.